Each of the 18 T cell receptor beta chains below was sequenced from the same sample in a study of control samples from healthy donors and cancer patients. Assay used: immunoSEQ multiplex PCR; TCRdb lists only in-frame clones, some missing. The profile shows about 110,000 clones, roughly 88% of them singletons. Sequenced sample: PBMCs. The receptor set was obtained from a woman aged 55-75 years with lung cancer.

This clone was seen only a few times. The rearrangement uses TRBV7-9 and TRBJ1-3; the match to TRBD1 covers 7 bases. The CDR3 covers 16 residues. With 5 bases clipped from V and 0 bases from J, the junction kept 7 bases outside the gene matches. Germline CDR1 SEHNR, CDR2 FQNEAQ (reference sequence). Here the CDR3 reads CASSEIQGTSGNTIYF. CDR3 DNA sequence: TGTGCCAGCAGCGAGATACAGGGGACCTCTGGAAACACCATATATTTT.

J is TRBJ1-1 and V is TRBV7-2, with TRBD1 matching 7 bases. Looked up from germline, CDR1 is SGHTA and CDR2 is FQGNSA. Trimming at V came to 3 bases and at J to 4 bases, leaving 8 bases not matched to a gene. The CDR3 runs 15 residues. As DNA, the CDR3 is TGTGCCAGCAGCTTTGACGGACAGGCCTCCACTGAAGCTTTCTTT. Protein: CASSFDGQASTEAFF.

J is TRBJ1-1 and V is TRBV6-5; no definite D call. Per the germline V gene, CDR1 is MNHEY and CDR2 is SVGAGI. There are 15 residues in the CDR3. V was shortened by 6 bases and J by 4 bases, with 18 bases between the two germline ends. The CDR3 coding sequence is TGTGCCAGCAGACCTCCTAAAGGATGGAGCACTGAAGCTTTCTTT. As protein: CASRPPKGWSTEAFF.

This clone showed up just once. This chain uses TRBV27 with TRBJ1-5; TRBD1 agrees at 8 bases. V gave up 5 bases and J gave up 6 bases; unmatched junction bases: 9. Germline values: CDR1 MNHEY, CDR2 SMNVEV (reference sequence). The CDR3 loop spans 15 amino acids. The CDR3 spells CASSRDRGMRQPQHF. The CDR3 coding sequence is TGTGCCAGCAGTCGTGACAGGGGCATGCGTCAGCCCCAGCATTTT.

The chain couples TRBV30 to TRBJ2-1, with TRBD2 identical over 7 bases. The J segment lost 9 bases and the V segment lost 1 base, leaving 9 bases of the junction unmatched. From germline, CDR1 is GTSNPN and CDR2 SVGIG (reference sequence). This CDR3 is 14 amino acids long. This CDR3 is CAWSGTGRSSEQFF. CDR3 DNA sequence: TGTGCCTGGAGTGGGACCGGGAGGAGCAGTGAGCAGTTCTTC.

CDR3: CASSEGQADTGELFF. The CDR3 region has the DNA TGTGCCAGCAGTGAGGGACAGGCGGACACCGGGGAGCTGTTTTTT. The chain joins TRBV6-1 to TRBJ2-2, with 8 bases matching TRBD1. The CDR3 has 15 residues. Germline CDR1 is MNHNS and CDR2 is SASEGT. The ends lost 3 bases at V and 3 bases at J; junction bases unmatched: 3.

This clone appeared once. The chain carries TRBV9 and TRBJ2-3, with D unclear. Per the germline V gene, CDR1 is SGDLS and CDR2 is YYNGEE. Trimming left V 0 bases short and J 6 bases short, with 14 bases between. CDR3 size: 15 residues. This chain's CDR3 is CASSVGPGVPDTQYF. In DNA, the CDR3 is TGTGCCAGCAGCGTAGGACCCGGAGTCCCGGATACGCAGTATTTT.

This chain uses TRBV5-5 with TRBJ1-4; no definite D call. The CDR3 length is 16 residues. The germline V gene encodes CDR1 SGHKS and CDR2 YYEKEE (reference sequence). Trimming took 2 bases from V and 6 from J, leaving 17 bases between them. The DNA of the CDR3 is TGTGCCAGCAGCTTTTGGTTGCAGGCGGTCGATGAAAAACTGTTTTTT. Residues: CASSFWLQAVDEKLFF.

The chain uses TRBV28 and TRBJ2-1; a possible D gene is TRBD2 (6 bases). Trimming took 6 bases from V and 9 from J, leaving 21 bases between them. CDR1 MDHEN and CDR2 SYDVKM come from the germline V gene. This CDR3 is built from 15 residues. CDR3 nucleotides: TGTGCCAGCAGCGGGGCCGGGACTCCTAGGGGTGAGCAGTTCTTC. Its protein product is CASSGAGTPRGEQFF.

This clone was seen only once. V usage is TRBV18 and J usage is TRBJ2-7; weak D call: TRBD1 (5 bases). V was pared by 0 bases and J by 7 bases, with 16 bases between. From germline, CDR1 is KGHSH and CDR2 LQKENI. The CDR3 length is 15 residues. CDR3: CASSPPSSTAQEQYF. CDR3 coding DNA: TGTGCCAGCTCACCACCCTCTTCGACAGCGCAGGAGCAGTACTTC.

The genes are TRBV6-5 and TRBJ1-1; D might be TRBD1 (6 bases). The ends were cut back, 5 bases at V and 0 bases at J, with 10 bases in the middle. Germline loops: CDR1 MNHEY, CDR2 SVGAGI. The CDR3 totals 14 residues. CDR3 in DNA: TGTGCCAGCAGTATCGACAGGCTGAACACTGAAGCTTTCTTT. Translating it yields CASSIDRLNTEAFF.

This chain connects TRBV5-8 to TRBJ2-2; the D gene is possibly TRBD1 (5 bases). The CDR3 has 16 amino acids. Germline CDR1 SGHTS, CDR2 YDEGEE. V was trimmed by 3 bases and J by 2 bases, leaving 14 bases between them. The CDR3 region is CASSSLRGANTGELFF. In DNA form, the CDR3 reads TGTGCCAGCAGCTCCCTGCGTGGGGCTAACACCGGGGAGCTGTTTTTT.

DNA for the CDR3: TGTGCCAGCAGCGTCAACCCCAACTACGAGCAGTACTTC. Protein sequence: CASSVNPNYEQYF. This sequence joins TRBV9 and TRBJ2-7; no clear D. The CDR3 runs to 13 residues. Trimming took 2 bases from V and 3 from J, leaving 9 bases between them. Germline V gene data show CDR1 as SGDLS and CDR2 as YYNGEE.

The genes are TRBV7-2 and TRBJ1-5; D not resolved. V was trimmed by 1 base and J by 0 bases, leaving 7 bases between them. The CDR3 totals 15 residues. From germline, CDR1 is SGHTA and CDR2 FQGNSA. The CDR3 nucleotides read TGTGCCAGCAGCTTAGTTCAGAATAGCAATCAGCCCCAGCATTTT. Its protein product is CASSLVQNSNQPQHF.

The chain carries TRBV7-2 and TRBJ2-7, with a tentative D call TRBD1 (6 bases). CDR1 is SGHTA and CDR2 is FQGNSA in the germline V gene. V lost 0 bases and J 3 bases, leaving 12 bases between the germline ends. The CDR3 is 15 amino acids. The CDR3 DNA is TGTGCCAGCAGCTTAGCGGGGGCGCGAGACTACGAGCAGTACTTC. Its protein is CASSLAGARDYEQYF.

The chain employs TRBV3-1 (or the pseudogene TRBV3-2) and TRBJ2-7, with 10 bases matching TRBD2. The CDR3 loop spans 15 amino acids. Germline V gene data show CDR1 as LGHDT and CDR2 as YNNKEL (reference sequence). The V gene end was trimmed by 4 bases and the J gene end by 9 bases; junction bases not matched to a gene: 12. CDR3 bases: TGTGCCAGCAGCCTCGGGGCTAGCGGGAGTGTAGGGCAGTACTTC. Amino acid sequence: CASSLGASGSVGQYF.

The chain employs TRBV7-8 and TRBJ1-1; 7 positions agree with TRBD1. Trimming at V came to 5 bases and at J to 2 bases, leaving 8 bases not matched to a gene. This CDR3 has 15 amino acids. Germline assignment: CDR1 SGHVS and CDR2 FQNEAQ. CDR3 loop: CASSGPGTANTEAFF. CDR3 bases: TGTGCCAGCAGCGGGCCGGGGACAGCTAACACTGAAGCTTTCTTT. The entire variable domain, with the rest obtained from reference TRBV7-8 and TRBJ1-1, is as follows: GAGVSQSPRYKVAKRGQDVALRCDPISGHVSLFWYQQALGQGPEFLTYFQNEAQLDKSGLPSDRFFAERPEGSVSTLKIQRTQQEDSAVYLCASSGPGTANTEAFFGQGTRLTVV.

The chain carries TRBV7-2 and TRBJ2-7, with TRBD1 matching over 7 bases. CDR1 is SGHTA and CDR2 is FQGNSA in the germline V gene. V was clipped by 0 bases and J by 6 bases; unmatched bases: 5. The CDR3 is 14 residues long. CDR3 residues: CASSLATGSGEQYF. In DNA form, the CDR3 reads TGTGCCAGCAGCTTAGCGACAGGGTCTGGCGAGCAGTACTTC.